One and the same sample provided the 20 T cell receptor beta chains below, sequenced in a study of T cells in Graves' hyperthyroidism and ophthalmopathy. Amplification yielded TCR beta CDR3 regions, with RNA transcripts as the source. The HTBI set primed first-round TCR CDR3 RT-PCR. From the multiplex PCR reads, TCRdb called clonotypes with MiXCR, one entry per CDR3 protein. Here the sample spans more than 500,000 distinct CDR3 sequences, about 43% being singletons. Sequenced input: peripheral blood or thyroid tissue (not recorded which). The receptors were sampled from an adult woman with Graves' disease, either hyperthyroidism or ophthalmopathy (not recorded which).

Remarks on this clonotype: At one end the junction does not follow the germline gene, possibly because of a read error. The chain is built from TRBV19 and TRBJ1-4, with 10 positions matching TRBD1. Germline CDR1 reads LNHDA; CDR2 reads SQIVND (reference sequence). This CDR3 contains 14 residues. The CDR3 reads CASSYPGQGEKLFF. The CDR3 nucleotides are TGCGCCAGTAGTTATCCGGGACAGGGGGAAAAACTGTTTTTT.

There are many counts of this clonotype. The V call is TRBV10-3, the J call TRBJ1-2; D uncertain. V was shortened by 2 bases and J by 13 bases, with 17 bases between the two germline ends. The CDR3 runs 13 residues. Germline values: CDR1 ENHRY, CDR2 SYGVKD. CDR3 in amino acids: CAISEVVARFVTF. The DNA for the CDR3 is TGTGCCATCAGTGAGGTAGTAGCGCGATTCGTCACCTTC.

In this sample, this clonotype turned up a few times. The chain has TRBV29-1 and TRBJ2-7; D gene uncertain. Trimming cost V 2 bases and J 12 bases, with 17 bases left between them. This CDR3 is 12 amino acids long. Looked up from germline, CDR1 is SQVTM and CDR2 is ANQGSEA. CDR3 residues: CSVEYGTAWRYF. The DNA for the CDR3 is TGCAGCGTTGAATACGGTACAGCCTGGCGGTACTTC.

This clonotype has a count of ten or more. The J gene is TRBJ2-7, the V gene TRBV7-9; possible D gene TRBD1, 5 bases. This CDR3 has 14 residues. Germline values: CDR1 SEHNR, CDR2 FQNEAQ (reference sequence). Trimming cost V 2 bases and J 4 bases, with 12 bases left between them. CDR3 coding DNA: TGTGCCAGCAGCTTATGGGGCAGACCTTACGAGCAGTACTTC. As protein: CASSLWGRPYEQYF.

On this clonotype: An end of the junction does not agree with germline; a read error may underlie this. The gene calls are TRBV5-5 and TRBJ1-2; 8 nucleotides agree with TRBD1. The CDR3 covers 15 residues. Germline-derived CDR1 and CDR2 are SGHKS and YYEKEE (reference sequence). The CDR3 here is CVSSLAPGQGDGYTF. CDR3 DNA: TGTGTCAGCAGCTTGGCACCAGGACAGGGCGATGGCTACACCTTC.

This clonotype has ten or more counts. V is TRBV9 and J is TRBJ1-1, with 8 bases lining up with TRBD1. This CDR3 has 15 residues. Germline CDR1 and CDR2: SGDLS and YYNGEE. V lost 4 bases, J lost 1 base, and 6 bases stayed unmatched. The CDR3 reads CASSLGTGGNTEAFF. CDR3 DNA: TGTGCCAGCAGCCTGGGTACAGGGGGGAACACTGAAGCTTTCTTT.

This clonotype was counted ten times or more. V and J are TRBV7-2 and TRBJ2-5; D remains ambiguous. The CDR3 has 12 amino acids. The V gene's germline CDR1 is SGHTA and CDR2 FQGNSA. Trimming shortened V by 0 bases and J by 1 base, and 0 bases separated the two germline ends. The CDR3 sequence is CASSLAQETQYF. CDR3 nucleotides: TGTGCCAGCAGCTTAGCCCAAGAGACCCAGTACTTC.

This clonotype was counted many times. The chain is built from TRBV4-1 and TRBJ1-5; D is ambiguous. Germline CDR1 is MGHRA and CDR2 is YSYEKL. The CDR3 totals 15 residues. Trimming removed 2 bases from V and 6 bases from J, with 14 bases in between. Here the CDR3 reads CASSQRVTQSQPQHF. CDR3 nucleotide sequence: TGCGCCAGCAGCCAACGGGTCACCCAAAGTCAGCCCCAGCATTTT.

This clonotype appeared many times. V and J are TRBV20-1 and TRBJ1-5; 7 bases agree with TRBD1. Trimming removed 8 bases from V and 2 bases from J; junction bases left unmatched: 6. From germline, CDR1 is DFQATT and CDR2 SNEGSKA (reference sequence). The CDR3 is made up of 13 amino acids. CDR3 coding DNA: TGCAGTACAACAGGGGAAGGCAATCAGCCCCAGCATTTT. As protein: CSTTGEGNQPQHF.

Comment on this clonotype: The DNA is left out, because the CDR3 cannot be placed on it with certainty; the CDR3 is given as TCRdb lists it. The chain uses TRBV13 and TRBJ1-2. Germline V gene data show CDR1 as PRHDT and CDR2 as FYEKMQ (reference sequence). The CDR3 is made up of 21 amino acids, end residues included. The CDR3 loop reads CASSFSREQPEQYFGPGGYTF.

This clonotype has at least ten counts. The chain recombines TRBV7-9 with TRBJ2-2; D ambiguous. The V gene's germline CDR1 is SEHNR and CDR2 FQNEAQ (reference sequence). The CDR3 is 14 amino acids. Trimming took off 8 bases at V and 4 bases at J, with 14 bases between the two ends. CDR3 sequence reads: CASPEAPATGELFF. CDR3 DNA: TGTGCCAGCCCCGAGGCCCCTGCCACCGGGGAGCTGTTTTTT.

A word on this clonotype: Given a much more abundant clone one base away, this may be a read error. The CDR3 is CASSFWEGLGELFF. The CDR3 bases are TGTGCCAGCAGCTTTTGGGAAGGCCTCGGGGAGCTGTTTTTT. The genes are TRBV7-9 and TRBJ2-2, with D uncertain. The ends were cut back, 3 bases at V and 7 bases at J, with 12 bases in the middle. CDR1 and CDR2 from the germline V gene are SEHNR and FQNEAQ (reference sequence). The CDR3 spans 14 residues. Drawing the rest from reference TRBV7-9 and TRBJ2-2, the complete variable domain is DTGVSQNPRHKITKRGQNVTFRCDPISEHNRLYWYRQTLGQGPEFLTYFQNEAQLEKSRLLSDRFSAERPKGSFSTLEIQRTEQGDSAMYLCASSFWEGLGELFFGEGSRLTVL.

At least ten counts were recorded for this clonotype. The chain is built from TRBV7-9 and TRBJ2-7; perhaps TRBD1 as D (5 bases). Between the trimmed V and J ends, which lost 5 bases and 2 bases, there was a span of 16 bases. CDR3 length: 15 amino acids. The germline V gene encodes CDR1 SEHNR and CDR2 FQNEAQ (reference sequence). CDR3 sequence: CASSEGQRTTYEQYF. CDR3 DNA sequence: TGTGCCAGCAGCGAAGGACAAAGGACCACCTACGAGCAGTACTTC. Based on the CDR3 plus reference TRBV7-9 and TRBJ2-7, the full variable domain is DTGVSQNPRHKITKRGQNVTFRCDPISEHNRLYWYRQTLGQGPEFLTYFQNEAQLEKSRLLSDRFSAERPKGSFSTLEIQRTEQGDSAMYLCASSEGQRTTYEQYFGPGTRLTVT.

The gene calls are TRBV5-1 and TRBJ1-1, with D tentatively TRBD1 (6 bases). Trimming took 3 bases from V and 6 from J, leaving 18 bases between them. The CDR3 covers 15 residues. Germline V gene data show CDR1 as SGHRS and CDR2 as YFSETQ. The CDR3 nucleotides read TGCGCCAGCAGCTGGGGGACAAAGGGGACCTCTGAAGCTTTCTTT. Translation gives CASSWGTKGTSEAFF.

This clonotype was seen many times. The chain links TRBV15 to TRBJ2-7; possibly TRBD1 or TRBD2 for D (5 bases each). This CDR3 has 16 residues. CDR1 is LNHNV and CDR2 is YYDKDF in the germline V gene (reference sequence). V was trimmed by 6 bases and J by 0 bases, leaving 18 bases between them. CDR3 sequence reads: CATRVKTGDDSYEQYF. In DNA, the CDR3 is TGTGCCACCAGGGTTAAGACCGGGGACGACTCCTACGAGCAGTACTTC.

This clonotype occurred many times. The CDR3 loop is CSARDLANYGAGREQYF. The CDR3 nucleotides read TGCAGTGCTAGAGATTTAGCCAATTATGGGGCGGGACGCGAGCAGTACTTC. The chain employs TRBV20-1 and TRBJ2-7; TRBD2 might be the D (6 bases). V lost 0 bases and J 6 bases, leaving 24 bases between the germline ends. The CDR3 length is 17 residues. Germline V gene sequence: CDR1 DFQATT, CDR2 SNEGSKA (reference sequence).

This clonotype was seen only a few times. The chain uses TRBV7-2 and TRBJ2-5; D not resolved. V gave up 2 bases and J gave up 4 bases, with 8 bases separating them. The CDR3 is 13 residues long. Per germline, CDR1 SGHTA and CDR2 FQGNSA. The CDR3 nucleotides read TGTGCCAGCAGCTTATCCCGACGAGAGACCCAGTACTTC. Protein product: CASSLSRRETQYF.

CDR3 nucleotide sequence: TGTGCCAGCACCAGCGGAAGCCACGGGGAGCTGTTTTTT. Its protein product is CASTSGSHGELFF. The chain uses TRBV11-1 and TRBJ2-2, with D possibly matching TRBD2 (5 bases). This CDR3 comprises 13 residues. Germline V gives CDR1 SGHAT, CDR2 FQDESV (reference sequence). Trimming took off 7 bases at V and 7 bases at J, with 13 bases between the two ends.

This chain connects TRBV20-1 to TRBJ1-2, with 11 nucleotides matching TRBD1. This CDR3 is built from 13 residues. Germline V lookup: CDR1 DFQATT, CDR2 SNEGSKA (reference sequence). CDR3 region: CSGGTGGNYGYTF. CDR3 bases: TGCAGCGGAGGGACAGGGGGTAACTATGGCTACACCTTC.

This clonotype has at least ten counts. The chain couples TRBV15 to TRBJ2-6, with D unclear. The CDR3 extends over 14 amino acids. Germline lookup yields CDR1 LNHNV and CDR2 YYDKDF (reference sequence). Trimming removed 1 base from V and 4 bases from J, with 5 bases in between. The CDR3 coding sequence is TGTGCCACCAGCAGAGGCCTCGGGGCCAACGTCCTGACTTTC. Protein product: CATSRGLGANVLTF.